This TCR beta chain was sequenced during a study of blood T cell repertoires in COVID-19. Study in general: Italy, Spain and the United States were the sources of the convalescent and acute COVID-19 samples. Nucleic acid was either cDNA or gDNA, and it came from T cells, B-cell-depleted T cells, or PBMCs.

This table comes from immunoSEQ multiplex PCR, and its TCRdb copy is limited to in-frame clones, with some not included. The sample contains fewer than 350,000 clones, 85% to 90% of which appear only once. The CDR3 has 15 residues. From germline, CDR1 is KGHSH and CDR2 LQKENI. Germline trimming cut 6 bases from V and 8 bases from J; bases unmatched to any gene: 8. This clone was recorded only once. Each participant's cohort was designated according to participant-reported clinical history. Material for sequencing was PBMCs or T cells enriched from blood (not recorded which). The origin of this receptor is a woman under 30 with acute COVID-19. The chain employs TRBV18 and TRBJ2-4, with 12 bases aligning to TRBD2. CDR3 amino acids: CASSPRTSGKYIQYF. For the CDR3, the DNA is TGTGCCAGCTCCCCGAGGACTAGCGGGAAGTACATTCAGTACTTC. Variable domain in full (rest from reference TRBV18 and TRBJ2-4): NAGVMQNPRHLVRRRGQEARLRCSPMKGHSHVYWYRQLPEEGLKFMVYLQKENIIDESGMPKERFSAEFPKEGPSILRIQQVVRGDSAAYFCASSPRTSGKYIQYFGAGTRLSVL.